Listed below are T cell receptor beta chains from one sample, sequenced in a study of T cells in tuberculosis. Method: immunoSEQ multiplex PCR; TCRdb's copy keeps in-frame clones and lacks some. The data hold tens of thousands of clones, with around 90% observed a single time. The sequencing sample was made of CD1b-GMM tetramer-negative cells sorted from PBMCs. The receptors were sampled from an adult woman with latent tuberculosis. CDR3s include the opening cysteine and the closing phenylalanine or tryptophan. The D gene is left open where the match is weak. A clone size is listed for some rows: how often the clone was seen (once, few, many), or a class if it is expanded.

J	V	size	D	CDR3	DNA
TRBJ1-2	TRBV29-1	once	TRBD1	CSATGQGRNGYTF	TGCAGCGCCACGGGACAGGGGAGAAATGGCTACACCTTC
TRBJ2-7	TRBV4-2	NA	NA	CASSQEEAVAGPFLRIEQYF	TGTGCCAGCAGCCAAGAAGAGGCTGTGGCGGGGCCTTTCCTAAGGATCGAGCAGTACTTC
TRBJ1-2	TRBV19	once	NA	CASSMPGRGGYTF	TGTGCCAGTAGTATGCCCGGGAGAGGAGGCTACACCTTC
TRBJ2-5	TRBV19	NA	TRBD2	CASSIGGLGKETQYF	TGTGCCAGTAGTATAGGTGGACTAGGGAAAGAGACCCAGTACTTC
TRBJ1-1	TRBV28	once	NA	CASSFSLSMNTEAFF	TGTGCCAGCAGTTTTAGTTTAAGCATGAACACTGAAGCTTTCTTT
TRBJ2-7	TRBV30	NA	TRBD1	CAWCKDRGREQYF	TGTGCCTGGTGCAAGGACAGGGGGCGTGAGCAGTACTTC
TRBJ1-6	TRBV7-9	NA	NA	CASSTRNSPLHF	TGTGCCAGCAGCACCAGAAATTCACCCCTCCACTTT
TRBJ2-5	TRBV10-1	once	NA	CASSESRTAQETQYF	TGCGCCAGCAGTGAGTCAAGGACAGCTCAAGAGACCCAGTACTTC
TRBJ2-1	TRBV10-3	NA	TRBD2	CAITIGLAGAENEQFF	TGTGCCATCACTATCGGACTAGCGGGGGCTGAGAATGAGCAGTTCTTC
TRBJ2-6	TRBV12-5	once	NA	CASGTNPRYSSGANVLTF	TGTGCTAGTGGCACGAACCCCAGGTACAGCTCTGGGGCCAACGTCCTGACTTTC
TRBJ2-7	TRBV19	NA	TRBD2	CASSIVAGLAGGPGAEQYF	TGTGCCAGTAGTATAGTAGCGGGACTAGCGGGGGGGCCAGGAGCCGAGCAGTACTTC
TRBJ2-1	TRBV4-2	once	TRBD2	CASSQEVGGARNEQFF	TGTGCCAGCAGCCAAGAAGTCGGGGGGGCCCGGAATGAGCAGTTCTTC
TRBJ1-4	TRBV7-2	NA	NA	CASSLVQGGTNEKLFF	TGTGCCAGCAGCTTAGTACAGGGTGGGACTAATGAAAAACTGTTTTTT
TRBJ2-3	TRBV18	NA	TRBD2	CASSPFPLAGVTDTQYF	TGTGCCAGCTCACCATTTCCCCTAGCGGGGGTAACAGATACGCAGTATTTT
TRBJ2-1	TRBV7-2	once	NA	CASSQLGGPEFF	TGTGCCAGCAGCCAACTGGGGGGGCCGGAGTTCTTC
TRBJ1-2	TRBV5-4	NA	NA	CASSIRGVEYGYTF	TGTGCCAGCAGCATCAGGGGTGTTGAGTATGGCTACACCTTC
TRBJ1-5	TRBV11-3	NA	NA	CASPSAGANQPQHF	TGTGCCAGCCCTTCGGCAGGGGCTAATCAGCCCCAGCATTTT
TRBJ2-3	TRBV19	NA	NA	CASSISLREDTQYF	TGTGCCAGTAGTATATCCCTCCGTGAGGATACGCAGTATTTT
TRBJ2-3	TRBV6-6	few	NA	CASSPTRGSGTDTQYF	TGTGCCAGCAGCCCCACCCGCGGTAGCGGAACAGATACGCAGTATTTT
TRBJ2-7	TRBV6-1	NA	NA	CASRAGTRAYEQYF	TGTGCCAGCAGGGCCGGGACACGCGCCTACGAGCAGTACTTC
TRBJ1-2	TRBV2	NA	NA	CASSSRGLANYGYTF	TGTGCCAGCAGTTCCAGGGGACTAGCTAACTATGGCTACACCTTC
TRBJ1-4	TRBV30	NA	TRBD1	CAWSPGQGPPVKRMFF	TGTGCCTGGAGTCCCGGACAGGGCCCCCCGGTGAAAAGGATGTTTTTT
TRBJ1-2	TRBV2	NA	NA	CASSDRWAAPGDGYTF	TGTGCCAGCAGTGATCGTTGGGCTGCCCCGGGGGATGGCTACACCTTC
TRBJ2-3	TRBV6-5	once	TRBD2	CASSLAGSTDTQYF	TGTGCCAGCAGCTTAGCGGGGAGTACAGATACGCAGTATTTT
TRBJ2-1	TRBV5-4	once	NA	CASSFSNRVDGEQFF	TGTGCCAGCAGCTTCTCTAACAGGGTTGATGGTGAGCAGTTCTTC
TRBJ1-2	TRBV6-1	NA	TRBD1	CASSRTGTTPWGYTF	TGTGCCAGCAGCCGGACAGGGACGACTCCGTGGGGCTACACCTTC
TRBJ2-1	TRBV6-5	NA	TRBD2	CASSYGLAGVNEQFF	TGTGCCAGCAGTTACGGGTTAGCGGGGGTAAATGAGCAGTTCTTC
TRBJ2-5	TRBV7-7	NA	NA	CASSTTQGKVETQYF	TGTGCTAGCAGCACTACACAGGGAAAGGTAGAGACCCAGTACTTC
TRBJ1-3	TRBV5-4	few	NA	CASSLEGFANTIYF	TGTGCCAGCAGCTTGGAGGGGTTCGCGAACACCATATATTTT
TRBJ2-2	TRBV6-5	NA	TRBD1	CASSLTGGTGELFF	TGTGCCAGCAGTTTGACAGGGGGGACCGGGGAGCTGTTTTTT
TRBJ2-5	TRBV15	NA	TRBD1	CATLKTGGLETQYF	TGTGCCACCTTAAAAACAGGGGGCCTGGAGACCCAGTACTTC
TRBJ1-1	TRBV5-1	NA	TRBD1	CASSLVRTGGIEAFF	TGCGCCAGCAGCTTGGTCCGGACAGGGGGCATCGAAGCTTTCTTT
TRBJ1-4	TRBV7-9	NA	NA	CASSLVVGAATNEKLFF	TGTGCCAGCAGCTTAGTGGTTGGGGCAGCAACTAATGAAAAACTGTTTTTT